This is a list of T cell receptor beta chains from one sample in a study of T cells in Graves' hyperthyroidism and ophthalmopathy. TCRdb re-derived calls from the multiplex PCR reads in MiXCR, one entry per CDR3 protein. Of roughly 400,000 distinct CDR3 sequences listed, about 14% are singletons. What was sequenced was blood. Source of these receptors: a man aged 50 to 60 with Graves' ophthalmopathy. The CDR3 runs from the conserved cysteine through the conserved F or W. The D gene is left open where the match is weak. Size tells how often a clone was seen (once, few, many) or the class of an expanded clone, and some rows leave it out.

clone size,D gene,J gene,V gene,CDR3 DNA,CDR3 protein
many,TRBD2,TRBJ2-7,TRBV20-1,TGCAGTGCTAGAGATCGCGGGAGGAGCTCCTACGAGCAGTACTTC,CSARDRGRSSYEQYF
many,NA,TRBJ2-7,TRBV5-1,TGCGCCAGCAAAATGTCCCAGGGGTTCACCTACGAGCAGTACTTC,CASKMSQGFTYEQYF
NA,NA,TRBJ2-5,TRBV20-1,TGCAGTTCCCAGGTGGCTAGCGCTATACAAGAGACCCAGTACTTC,CSSQVASAIQETQYF
NA,NA,TRBJ2-1,TRBV10-1,TGCGCCAGCAGTGACGGTTTTAGGGGCTCCTACAATGAGCAGTTCTTC,CASSDGFRGSYNEQFF
many,TRBD2,TRBJ2-1,TRBV15,TGTGCCACCAGCAGACGAGCGGGAGGGCGGAATGAGCAGTTCTTC,CATSRRAGGRNEQFF
NA,NA,TRBJ2-6,TRBV2,TGTGCCAGCACCAGGGGACTGAGCTCTGGGGCCAACGTCCTGACTTTC,CASTRGLSSGANVLTF
many,NA,TRBJ2-5,TRBV12-3/TRBV12-4,TGTGCCAGCAGTCCAAACGGACTTTTAGAGACCCAGTACTTC,CASSPNGLLETQYF
many,TRBD1,TRBJ1-1,TRBV28,TGTGCCAGCAGTCAGTGGACAGGGGTGAACACTGAAGCTTTCTTT,CASSQWTGVNTEAFF
many,TRBD1,TRBJ1-1,TRBV7-9,TGTGCCAGCAGCTTAGCGGGACAGTGGAACACTGAAGCTTTCTTT,CASSLAGQWNTEAFF
few,TRBD1,TRBJ1-3,TRBV12-3/TRBV12-4,TGTGCCAGCACCGATTTGGCGGGACAGGGTCCCACGGGCTCTGGAAACACCATATATTTT,CASTDLAGQGPTGSGNTIYF
many,TRBD2,TRBJ2-7,TRBV28,TGTGCCAGCAGAGCGGTTAGCGGGAGGGGTTCCTACGAGCAGTACTTC,CASRAVSGRGSYEQYF
many,NA,TRBJ1-1,TRBV12-3/TRBV12-4,TGTGCCAGCAGTCTTAGTAGGGGCACTGAAGCTTTCTTT,CASSLSRGTEAFF